One sample yielded the 13 T cell receptor beta chains listed below, sequenced in a study of cytomegalovirus exposure and HLA in healthy donors. Both 60 Vbeta primers and 13 Jbeta primers went into the PCR. Produced via immunoSEQ multiplex PCR; TCRdb's table is partial and in-frame only. The top ten hold 3% to 3.5% of the sample, which has 150,000 to 200,000 clones, over 70% seen once. The specimen was PBMCs. The receptors were gathered from a woman aged 50 to 60 in good health and CMV-seropositive.

Concerning this clone: The same CDR3 arises from other DNA sequences in this sample as well. The chain joins TRBV5-5 to TRBJ1-1; D perhaps matches TRBD1 (5 bases). Per the germline V gene, CDR1 is SGHKS and CDR2 is YYEKEE (reference sequence). The CDR3 spans 13 residues. The V end lost 4 bases, the J end lost 0 bases, and 7 bases lay between the germline ends. The CDR3 DNA reads as TGTGCCAGCAGCCTGACAGTGAACACTGAAGCTTTCTTT. Amino acids: CASSLTVNTEAFF.

The chain uses TRBV5-6 and TRBJ2-1, with a possible D match to TRBD1 (6 bases). V was pared by 7 bases and J by 3 bases, with 11 bases between. The CDR3 consists of 13 residues. The germline gives CDR1 SGHDT, CDR2 YYEEEE. CDR3 protein: CASAGTFYNEQFF. The CDR3 DNA is TGTGCCAGCGCCGGGACATTCTACAATGAGCAGTTCTTC. Supplemented by reference TRBV5-6 and TRBJ2-1, the full variable domain reads DAGVTQSPTHLIKTRGQQVTLRCSPKSGHDTVSWYQQALGQGPQFIFQYYEEEERQRGNFPDRFSGHQFPNYSSELNVNALLLGDSALYLCASAGTFYNEQFFGPGTRLTVL.

The chain couples TRBV6-1 to TRBJ2-1; possibly TRBD2 for D (6 bases). The CDR3 length is 15 residues. Between the trimmed V and J ends, which lost 4 bases and 8 bases, there was a span of 18 bases. From germline, CDR1 is MNHNS and CDR2 SASEGT. CDR3 sequence reads: CASSGDGGFVHEQFF. The DNA for the CDR3 is TGTGCCAGCAGTGGGGATGGGGGGTTCGTCCATGAGCAGTTCTTC.

This chain connects TRBV6-6 to TRBJ2-5, with TRBD1 identical over 8 bases. Germline loops: CDR1 MNHNY, CDR2 SVGAGI (reference sequence). CDR3 length: 16 amino acids. Trimming took 2 bases from V and 5 from J; bases not matched to a gene: 10. The CDR3, as DNA: TGTGCCAGCAGTTACAGCGCGGGACAGGTGGGGGAGACCCAGTACTTC. Its protein product is CASSYSAGQVGETQYF.

The chain combines TRBV9 with TRBJ1-2; perhaps TRBD1 as D (5 bases). Germline V gene lookup returns CDR1 SGDLS and CDR2 YYNGEE. Trimming pared 3 bases from V and 1 base from J, leaving 13 bases between. The CDR3 contains 15 residues. CDR3 DNA sequence: TGTGCCAGCAGCGCCGGGGGGGGGTTTAACTATGGCTACACCTTC. Translated, it gives CASSAGGGFNYGYTF.

The chain is built from TRBV5-4 and TRBJ1-1; no definite D call. The germline gives CDR1 SGHNT, CDR2 YYREEE (reference sequence). V gave up 6 bases and J gave up 4 bases, with 13 bases separating them. The CDR3 runs 13 residues. The CDR3 region has the DNA TGTGCCAGCACCGGTTGGAGGAGCACTGAAGCTTTCTTT. Its translation is CASTGWRSTEAFF.

The table lists this clone with a few counts. The rearrangement links TRBV30 to TRBJ2-6; 8 nucleotides match TRBD2. With 8 bases clipped from V and 0 bases from J, the junction kept 0 bases outside the gene matches. CDR3 length: 13 amino acids. Germline-derived CDR1 and CDR2 are GTSNPN and SVGIG (reference sequence). CDR3 coding DNA: TGTGCCCGGGGGGGCTCTGGGGCCAACGTCCTGACTTTC. Protein sequence: CARGGSGANVLTF. Full variable domain (remainder filled in from reference TRBV30 and TRBJ2-6): SQTIHQWPATLVQPVGSPLSLECTVEGTSNPNLYWYRQAAGRGLQLLFYSVGIGQISSEVPQNLSASRPQDRQFILSSKKLLLSDSGFYLCARGGSGANVLTFGAGSRLTVL.

V and J are TRBV10-2 and TRBJ1-1; weak D call: TRBD1 (6 bases). The CDR3 is made up of 13 amino acids. The V and J ends lost 7 bases and 1 base respectively, with 10 bases between them. Germline loops: CDR1 WSHSY, CDR2 SAAADI. CDR3 in DNA: TGCGCCAGCATGGCAGGGGCGAACACTGAAGCTTTCTTT. Translated: CASMAGANTEAFF.

The J gene is TRBJ1-1, the V gene TRBV4-3; 12 bases align to TRBD1. Germline CDR1 reads LGHNA; CDR2 reads YSLEER. This CDR3 has 14 amino acids. The J segment lost 8 bases and the V segment lost 3 bases, leaving 4 bases of the junction unmatched. The DNA of the CDR3 is TGCGCCAGCAGCCAGTCGGGACAGGGGGCCGAAGCTTTCTTT. It encodes CASSQSGQGAEAFF.

This clone was detected a few times. The chain couples TRBV5-4 to TRBJ2-7; 9 nucleotides agree with TRBD1. V lost 4 bases to trimming and J lost 3 bases; unmatched junction nucleotides: 2. The CDR3 consists of 13 residues. CDR1 and CDR2 (germline): SGHNT, YYREEE (reference sequence). CDR3 DNA sequence: TGTGCCAGCAGCCAGACAGGGGGCTACGAGCAGTACTTC. This encodes CASSQTGGYEQYF.

This chain uses TRBV30 with TRBJ2-5; D is unclear. The J call is uncertain, as TRBJ2-7 better fits the DNA end. The CDR3 length is 14 residues. Germline lookup yields CDR1 GTSNPN and CDR2 SVGIG (reference sequence). The CDR3 nucleotides read TGTGCCTGGAGTGTCCCTCGCGAATCCTACGAGCAGTACTTC. It codes for CAWSVPRESYEQYF.

V and J are TRBV5-1 and TRBJ2-5, with D maybe TRBD2 (6 bases). This CDR3 spans 14 amino acids. Germline V gene lookup returns CDR1 SGHRS and CDR2 YFSETQ. Trimming left V 3 bases short and J 5 bases short, with 14 bases between. The CDR3 reads CASSWGGVEETQYF. CDR3 DNA sequence: TGCGCCAGCAGCTGGGGCGGGGTGGAGGAGACCCAGTACTTC.

The chain's CDR3 is CASSFMTRLLSYNEQFF. The CDR3 coding sequence is TGTGCCAGCAGCTTCATGACGCGACTACTCTCCTACAATGAGCAGTTCTTC. This sequence joins TRBV7-6 and TRBJ2-1, with D possibly matching TRBD2 (5 bases). The CDR3 has 17 amino acids. CDR1 is SGHVS and CDR2 is FNYEAQ in the germline V gene. Trimming took off 3 bases at V and 0 bases at J, with 15 bases between the two ends.